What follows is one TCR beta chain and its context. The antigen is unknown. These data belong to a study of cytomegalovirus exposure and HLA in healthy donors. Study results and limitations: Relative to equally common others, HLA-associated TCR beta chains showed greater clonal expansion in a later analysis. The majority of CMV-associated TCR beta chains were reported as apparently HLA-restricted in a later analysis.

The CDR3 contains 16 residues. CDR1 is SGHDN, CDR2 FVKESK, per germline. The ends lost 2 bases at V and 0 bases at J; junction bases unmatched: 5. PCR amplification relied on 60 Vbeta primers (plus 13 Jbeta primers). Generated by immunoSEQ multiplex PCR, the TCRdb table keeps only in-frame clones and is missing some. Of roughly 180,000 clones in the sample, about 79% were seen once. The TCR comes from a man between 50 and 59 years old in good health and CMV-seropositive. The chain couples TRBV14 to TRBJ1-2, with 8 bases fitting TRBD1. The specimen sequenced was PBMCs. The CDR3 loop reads CASSQLKQGANYGYTF. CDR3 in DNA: TGTGCCAGCAGCCAACTAAAACAGGGGGCTAACTATGGCTACACCTTC. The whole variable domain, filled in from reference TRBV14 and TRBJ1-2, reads EAGVTQFPSHSVIEKGQTVTLRCDPISGHDNLYWYRRVMGKEIKFLLHFVKESKQDESGMPNNRFLAERTGGTYSTLKVQPAELEDSGVYFCASSQLKQGANYGYTFGSGTRLTVV.